This T cell receptor (beta chain) was documented in a study of T cells in Graves' hyperthyroidism and ophthalmopathy (dated by TCRdb to the late 2010s). In the study overall: Peripheral blood was sampled at the time of initial diagnosis, prior to any treatment. TCR V-J signatures able to tell the groups apart were searched for in a discovery cohort of 100 patients, of whom approximately 40 had Graves' ophthalmopathy and around 57 had stable Graves' hyperthyroidism. Whether ophthalmopathy could be predicted prospectively was tested in an independent validation cohort made up of fewer than 20 hyperthyroidism patients plus 17 patients who later progressed to ophthalmopathy. The approximately 90 discovery patients were divided at random into training and test sets in a 7:3 ratio. In addition, the study compared T-cell repertoires in thyroid tissue and in blood from about 6 Graves' hyperthyroidism patients. After blood sampling, hyperthyroidism patients were treated with methimazole at a starting dose of 30 mg daily, and ophthalmopathy patients were treated with high-dose intravenous methylprednisolone. The paper reports TCR Vbeta CDR3 sequencing of 140 or so peripheral blood samples: around 45 ophthalmopathy, 75 to 80 hyperthyroidism and some 17 progressor patients. The full study reports these points: Sample size was not statistically predetermined, and blinding of investigators to group allocation was not performed. In validation, progression to ophthalmopathy was predicted by the model with approximately 67% sensitivity and around 75% specificity, a median of around 6.5 months before onset. Most expanded thyroid clonotypes (frequency above 0.001) were also detected in blood, a finding suggesting that blood repertoires may reflect thyroid immune responses. In cross-validation, a model built on a 13 V-J signature told ophthalmopathy apart from stable hyperthyroidism with less than 90% sensitivity and about 81% specificity, and in testing the same model reached 80%/75%.

Many counts were recorded for this clonotype. The antigen it binds to is not known. Per-base quality was not reported, and no clone a single base away is much larger than it. The V and J ends are trimmed by 0 bases and 4 bases, leaving 18 bases between them. Reading from cysteine to phenylalanine, the CDR3 counts 17 amino acids. Of all the DNA, just the CDR3 is kept, 51 bases in frame from base 1. From a lookup of the germline V gene, CDR1 and CDR2 are MNHEY and SVGAGI. The TCR beta CDR3 regions were amplified from the RNA transcripts. The first round of RT-PCR for the TCR CDR3 was performed with the HTBI primer set and the Qiagen OneStep RT-PCR kit. Libraries were constructed in a second round of multiplex PCR, after which size selection and purification were carried out. Sequencing of the libraries was done on an Illumina HiSeq2000 using paired-end 100 bp reads. On the authors' methods: SOAPnuke was used to process the raw data, removing reads that contained adapters or uncalled bases, had a mean Phred below 15, or lacked an exact match to the constant primer or identifier. High-quality paired reads were merged using COPE v1.2.5, and each unique nucleotide sequence was defined as a clonotype. MiTCR v1.1 was used to align clonotypes to the IMGT TRBV, TRBD and TRBJ reference segments. The analysis included only V-J combinations with a frequency above 0.0001, which together covered 99% to 99.2% of the repertoires. The TCS score was defined as F50 (clonal expansion) divided by E x V (chaos), with BLOSUM62-based TCRdist calculated between CDR3 peptides within each V-J. Welch's t-statistics and random forest reduced fewer than 550 V-J features to some 14, which were used in a naive Bayes classifier (R e1071). The public reads were quality trimmed at Q25 with fastp and then assembled into clones with MiXCR by TCRdb, keeping productive beta chains. Here each entry gathers all rows of one CDR3 protein and keeps the most common genes and DNA. The V and J calls and clone size are TCRdb's, not the authors'. In all, the sample holds approximately 420,000 distinct CDR3 sequences, and under 15% of those were seen once. The ten largest make up approximately 32% of the sample.

A patient counted as having stable Graves' hyperthyroidism if no progression to ophthalmopathy occurred over 18 months of follow-up. Hyperthyroidism patients were newly diagnosed, had a disease duration of under 2 months, and were aged 18 to 65 years. Any patient with an uncontrolled infection, another autoimmune disease, pregnancy or lactation was excluded. Clinical symptoms, serum thyroxine and TRAb, thyroid ultrasound, and orbital computed tomography formed the basis for the diagnoses. Ficoll-Paque density gradient centrifugation was used to isolate PBMCs from about 10 ml of fresh peripheral blood. Total RNA was extracted using Trizol reagent, and RNA quality was assessed on an Agilent 2100 Bioanalyzer.

The sequenced sample consisted of blood. The clonotype originates from a woman aged 25 to 39 with Graves' hyperthyroidism. The sequence links TRBV6-5 to TRBJ1-2; D gene: possibly TRBD1, on 5 matching bases. The CDR3: CASSYSVTGTARYGYTF. The DNA sequence is given as TGTGCCAGCAGTTACTCGGTTACCGGGACGGCTCGCTATGGCTACACCTTC.